The rows below give T cell receptor beta chains drawn from one sample of a study of blood T cell repertoires in COVID-19. Sequenced by immunoSEQ multiplex PCR; TCRdb stores in-frame clones only, minus some. The sample lists approximately 94,000 clones, about 89% occurring once. Material for sequencing was peripheral blood. These TCRs come from a woman between 45 and 60 years old in a cohort sampled during active COVID-19. The conserved cysteine and the conserved F or W are not part of the CDR3 here. The size of a clone is reported for some rows only, either as once, few or many, or as a class for expanded clones.

j_call | v_call | clone_size | cdr3_aa
TRBJ2-7 | TRBV15 | - | ATSRDLSRTPSYEQY
TRBJ1-6 | TRBV24-1 | - | ATSDATGPLH
TRBJ2-7 | TRBV6-5 | - | ASRGTGYSYEQY
TRBJ2-7 | TRBV7-3 | - | ASSRQVLSSYEQY
TRBJ2-1 | TRBV12-3/TRBV12-4 | - | ASRPGWNEQF
TRBJ2-3 | TRBV28 | - | ASSFNSGGTDTQY
TRBJ2-5 | TRBV20-1 | - | SASRGNQETQY
TRBJ1-2 | TRBV29-1 | few | SAWEATNYGYT
TRBJ1-5 | TRBV28 | - | ASGSDRVGPQH
TRBJ1-2 | TRBV28 | - | ASSLRTGGGGYT
TRBJ2-1 | TRBV2 | - | ASAVGGEQF
TRBJ2-7 | TRBV3-1/TRBV3-2 | - | ASSQERGLTEQY
TRBJ1-5 | TRBV6-2/TRBV6-3 | - | ASSYSRQPQH
TRBJ2-3 | TRBV19 | - | ASSINGATDTQY
TRBJ2-2 | TRBV5-1 | - | ASSFDRGIGGELF
TRBJ1-3 | TRBV3-1/TRBV3-2 | - | ASSRQGATGNTIY
TRBJ1-3 | TRBV19 | - | ASSYTGSGNTIY
TRBJ2-5 | TRBV15 | - | ATSRGRQGSETQY
TRBJ1-2 | TRBV5-1 | - | ASSPGGWLDYGYT
TRBJ1-1 | TRBV19 | - | ASSKNDRLVNTEAF
TRBJ2-2 | TRBV27 | once | ASSLKSTGELF
TRBJ1-5 | TRBV7-6 | - | ASSLTQGNQPQH
TRBJ2-3 | TRBV18 | once | ASSPGGSTDTQY
TRBJ2-3 | TRBV5-4 | - | ASSLSGGFTDTQY
TRBJ1-1 | TRBV6-1 | once | ASSEDRGTEAF
TRBJ1-5 | TRBV6-6 | - | ASSYSPGEGNQPQH
TRBJ2-3 | TRBV21-1 | - | ASRDTQY
TRBJ2-1 | TRBV7-9 | - | ASSSRTSGGEQF